A single sample gave rise to the 27 T cell receptor beta chains below, sequenced in a study of blood T cell repertoires in COVID-19. This table comes from immunoSEQ multiplex PCR, and its TCRdb copy is limited to in-frame clones, with some not included. In the table there are over 200,000 clones, about four fifths of which are singletons. Sequencing input: peripheral blood. Every receptor here comes from a woman aged 40-49 years with active or convalescent COVID-19.

The chain is built from TRBV19 and TRBJ1-1; the D gene is possibly TRBD1 (6 bases). Per the germline V gene, CDR1 is LNHDA and CDR2 is SQIVND (reference sequence). V was pared by 10 bases and J by 1 base, with 19 bases between. The CDR3 is 15 residues long. The CDR3 loop is CATREGVFGNTEAFF. The CDR3 DNA reads as TGTGCCACCCGGGAGGGGGTATTCGGGAACACTGAAGCTTTCTTT.

A single count supports this clone. V is TRBV5-1 and J is TRBJ2-5; D gene ambiguous. Germline CDR1 is SGHRS and CDR2 is YFSETQ. V was cut by 1 base and J by 3 bases, with 10 bases left in between. The CDR3 extends over 14 amino acids. The CDR3 sequence is CASSLFTAEETQYF. CDR3 DNA sequence: TGCGCCAGCAGCTTGTTTACAGCAGAAGAGACCCAGTACTTC.

The V and J genes are TRBV7-9 and TRBJ2-3, with a possible D match to TRBD1 (5 bases). V was cut by 1 base and J by 8 bases, with 13 bases left in between. Looked up from germline, CDR1 is SEHNR and CDR2 is FQNEAQ (reference sequence). CDR3 length equals 14 residues. The CDR3 DNA reads TGTGCCAGCAGCTTAGGAGGTGGACATCCTACGCAGTATTTT. It yields the protein CASSLGGGHPTQYF.

The gene calls are TRBV5-1 and TRBJ1-6; no clear D. Trimming took 4 bases from V and 4 from J, leaving 12 bases between them. Germline CDR1 and CDR2: SGHRS and YFSETQ. The CDR3 sequence is 15 residues long. The CDR3 DNA reads as TGCGCCAGCAGCGGAGGGATCGTTTATAATTCACCCCTCCACTTT. Translating it yields CASSGGIVYNSPLHF. Drawing the rest from reference TRBV5-1 and TRBJ1-6, the complete variable domain is KAGVTQTPRYLIKTRGQQVTLSCSPISGHRSVSWYQQTPGQGLQFLFEYFSETQRNKGNFPGRFSGRQFSNSRSEMNVSTLELGDSALYLCASSGGIVYNSPLHFGNGTRLTVT.

The J gene is TRBJ1-3, the V gene TRBV30; no definite D call. V was cut by 2 bases and J by 3 bases, with 8 bases left in between. This CDR3 is 13 amino acids long. Germline V gene sequence: CDR1 GTSNPN, CDR2 SVGIG (reference sequence). The CDR3 region is CAWSHTGGNTIYF. The CDR3 DNA reads TGTGCCTGGAGTCACACGGGTGGAAACACCATATATTTT.

CDR3 coding DNA: TGTGCCTGGAGCTACGGGAGGGAGGCCGAGCAGTACTTC. It yields the protein CAWSYGREAEQYF. The V call is TRBV30, the J call TRBJ2-7, with 8 positions matching TRBD2. This CDR3 spans 13 amino acids. Trimming at V came to 3 bases and at J to 6 bases, leaving 7 bases not matched to a gene. Germline V gene sequence: CDR1 GTSNPN, CDR2 SVGIG (reference sequence).

V usage is TRBV27 and J usage is TRBJ2-7; 7 nucleotides line up with TRBD2. Trimming cost V 5 bases and J 6 bases; bases outside gene matches: 19. Germline V gene data show CDR1 as MNHEY and CDR2 as SMNVEV (reference sequence). The CDR3 has 17 amino acids. CDR3 nucleotide sequence: TGTGCCAGCAGTCCCTATGGCGGGAGCGGGGCGCCGCGCGAGCAGTACTTC. This codes for CASSPYGGSGAPREQYF.

The chain couples TRBV7-9 to TRBJ2-3; 10 positions agree with TRBD2. V gave up 3 bases and J gave up 4 bases; unmatched junction bases: 7. This CDR3 spans 16 amino acids. Germline loops: CDR1 SEHNR, CDR2 FQNEAQ (reference sequence). The CDR3 here is CASSFLSGRASDTQYF. The CDR3 DNA reads TGTGCCAGCAGCTTTTTAAGCGGGAGGGCCTCAGATACGCAGTATTTT.

This clone was detected ten times or more. V usage is TRBV4-2 and J usage is TRBJ2-3; 10 positions match TRBD2. With V trimmed by 4 bases and J by 3 bases, 4 bases remained unmatched. The CDR3 contains 15 residues. From germline, CDR1 is LGHNA and CDR2 YNFKEQ. The CDR3 DNA sequence: TGTGCCAGCAGCCCGGCTAGCGGGGGAACAGATACGCAGTATTTT. Translated: CASSPASGGTDTQYF.

The chain recombines TRBV19 with TRBJ2-7, with 7 bases matching TRBD1. V was pared by 0 bases and J by 3 bases, with 5 bases of the junction left unmatched. In germline, CDR1 is LNHDA, CDR2 SQIVND (reference sequence). The CDR3 loop spans 15 amino acids. The DNA for the CDR3 is TGTGCCAGTAGTATAGACCGGACAGGAGGCTACGAGCAGTACTTC. Its protein product is CASSIDRTGGYEQYF.

The chain links TRBV5-1 to TRBJ1-6, with 9 bases aligning to TRBD1. V lost 2 bases and J lost 7; bases outside the gene matches: 7. This CDR3 has 16 residues. Germline assignment: CDR1 SGHRS and CDR2 YFSETQ. The CDR3 loop reads CASSLITGGRNSPLHF. The CDR3 nucleotides are TGCGCCAGCAGCTTAATTACAGGGGGCAGGAATTCACCCCTCCACTTT.

The chain couples TRBV19 to TRBJ1-2, with 10 bases matching TRBD1. This CDR3 has 15 residues. Germline CDR1 is LNHDA and CDR2 is SQIVND (reference sequence). V gave up 7 bases and J gave up 8 bases; unmatched junction bases: 13. CDR3 bases: TGTGCCAGTAAGTCGACAGGGGGCCTCTTCAGCGGCTACACCTTC. The encoded protein is CASKSTGGLFSGYTF.

The genes are TRBV18 and TRBJ2-1; the D gene is possibly TRBD2 (6 bases). The V gene lost 0 bases and the J gene lost 5 bases, with 8 bases spanning the gap. Germline V lookup: CDR1 KGHSH, CDR2 LQKENI. The CDR3 runs to 14 residues. CDR3 residues: CASSPPSGDNEQFF. CDR3 sequence (DNA): TGTGCCAGCTCACCACCGTCGGGGGACAATGAGCAGTTCTTC.

Note on this clone: Other DNA sequences of this sample code for an identical CDR3. This chain uses TRBV7-2 with TRBJ1-1, with 7 bases identical to TRBD1. The CDR3 consists of 14 residues. Germline V gene data show CDR1 as SGHTA and CDR2 as FQGNSA. V lost 1 base to trimming and J lost 2 bases; unmatched junction nucleotides: 1. The CDR3 reads CASSLGQGNTEAFF. For the CDR3, the DNA is TGTGCCAGCAGCTTAGGACAGGGAAACACTGAAGCTTTCTTT.

This clone appeared a single time. The chain uses TRBV11-3 and TRBJ2-7; D remains unclear. V lost 5 bases to trimming and J lost 3 bases, with 5 bases between them. The length of the CDR3 is 11 residues. Germline loops: CDR1 SGHNT, CDR2 YENEEA. The CDR3 nucleotides read TGTGCCAGCAGCCGCTACTACGAGCAGTACTTC. Protein product: CASSRYYEQYF. Full variable domain (rest looked up from reference TRBV11-3 and TRBJ2-7): EAGVVQSPRYKIIEKKQPVAFWCNPISGHNTLYWYLQNLGQGPELLIRYENEEAVDDSQLPKDRFSAERLKGVDSTLKIQPAELGDSAVYLCASSRYYEQYFGPGTRLTVT.

The chain is built from TRBV5-6 and TRBJ1-5; no clear D. Per the germline V gene, CDR1 is SGHDT and CDR2 is YYEEEE. V was pared by 4 bases and J by 0 bases, with 20 bases between. The CDR3 length is 18 residues. DNA of the CDR3: TGTGCCAGCAGCCTATCGGTTGGGCACCGCTATAGCAATCAGCCCCAGCATTTT. This sequence encodes CASSLSVGHRYSNQPQHF.

The chain joins TRBV6-5 to TRBJ2-7; a possible D gene is TRBD2 (5 bases). CDR3 size: 15 residues. Germline CDR1 and CDR2: MNHEY and SVGAGI. The V end lost 2 bases, the J end lost 2 bases, and 13 bases lay between the germline ends. The DNA for the CDR3 is TGTGCCAGCAGTTACGAAGCGGTTAGGGCCTACGAGCAGTACTTC. It codes for CASSYEAVRAYEQYF.

This clone was seen a single time. CDR3 protein: CASSLRTDTQYF. The CDR3 DNA reads TGTGCCAGCAGCCTACGCACAGATACGCAGTATTTT. The V and J genes are TRBV11-2 and TRBJ2-3; the D is unclear. The CDR3 has 12 residues. Trimming removed 5 bases at V and 1 base at J, with 4 bases between. Looked up from germline, CDR1 is SGHAT and CDR2 is FQNNGV.

J is TRBJ1-2 and V is TRBV6-2 or TRBV6-3; maybe TRBD1 (5 bases). Germline V gene data show CDR1 as MNHEY and CDR2 as SVGEGT. With 1 base removed from V and 4 bases from J, the gap between germline ends came to 19 bases. The CDR3 loop spans 17 amino acids. The CDR3 loop is CASSYYPPTERAYGYTF. Written as DNA, the CDR3 is TGTGCCAGCAGTTACTATCCGCCGACAGAAAGGGCCTATGGCTACACCTTC.

This sequence joins TRBV28 and TRBJ1-1; 8 bases align to TRBD1. The germline V gene encodes CDR1 MDHEN and CDR2 SYDVKM. CDR3 length equals 12 residues. The trim removed 5 bases at V and 11 bases at J, leaving 7 bases unmatched. The CDR3 coding sequence is TGTGCCAGCAGTCTTCGGACAGGGAACGCTTTCTTT. It specifies CASSLRTGNAFF. The full variable domain, completed using reference TRBV28 and TRBJ1-1, is DVKVTQSSRYLVKRTGEKVFLECVQDMDHENMFWYRQDPGLGLRLIYFSYDVKMKEKGDIPEGYSVSREKKERFSLILESASTNQTSMYLCASSLRTGNAFFGQGTRLTVV.

The chain links TRBV25-1 to TRBJ1-5; TRBD1 aligns across 8 bases. CDR1 is MGHDK and CDR2 is SYGVNS in the germline V gene. The ends lost 2 bases at V and 9 bases at J; junction bases unmatched: 6. This CDR3 is 14 amino acids long. CDR3 region: CASSERTGKGPQHF. The CDR3 DNA reads TGTGCCAGCAGTGAAAGGACAGGGAAGGGGCCCCAGCATTTT.

The chain joins TRBV3-1 (or the pseudogene TRBV3-2) to TRBJ2-1, with 12 bases identical to TRBD2. Germline CDR1 LGHDT, CDR2 YNNKEL (reference sequence). This CDR3 spans 17 amino acids. After removal of 3 bases from V and 8 bases from J, the junction contained 11 bases not matched to a gene. The CDR3 sequence: CASSHLTPSGRVHEQFF. Written as DNA, the CDR3 is TGTGCCAGCAGCCACCTCACCCCTAGCGGGAGGGTACATGAGCAGTTCTTC.

The CDR3 bases are TGCGCCAGCAGCCAAGATCCGGGACAGGGTATTGAAGCTTTCTTT. This gives the protein CASSQDPGQGIEAFF. V gene TRBV4-1 combines with J gene TRBJ1-1; 9 bases map to TRBD1. The junction had 6 bases not matched to a gene; V was cut back by 0 bases and J by 7 bases. The germline V gene has CDR1 MGHRA and CDR2 YSYEKL. The CDR3 totals 15 residues.

This chain uses TRBV25-1 with TRBJ2-3; 7 nucleotides match TRBD2. In germline, CDR1 is MGHDK, CDR2 SYGVNS. The CDR3 totals 16 residues. V shed 4 bases and J 2 bases; nucleotides not matched to a gene: 9. The CDR3 bases are TGTGCCAGCAGTGCCCGCCGGGAGGCCACCACAGATACGCAGTATTTT. This encodes CASSARREATTDTQYF. Full variable domain (remainder filled in from reference TRBV25-1 and TRBJ2-3): EADIYQTPRYLVIGTGKKITLECSQTMGHDKMYWYQQDPGMELHLIHYSYGVNSTEKGDLSSESTVSRIRTEHFPLTLESARPSHTSQYLCASSARREATTDTQYFGPGTRLTVL.

There are a few counts of this clone. V usage is TRBV6-1 and J usage is TRBJ2-3; D remains unclear. The germline V gene has CDR1 MNHNS and CDR2 SASEGT. Trimming removed 3 bases at V and 4 bases at J, with 5 bases between. This CDR3 comprises 12 residues. The CDR3 region has the DNA TGTGCCAGCAGTGAGTTCGCAGATACGCAGTATTTT. This translates into CASSEFADTQYF.

The CDR3 reads CASSPTGNGYTF. For the CDR3, the DNA is TGTGCCAGCAGCCCGACAGGGAATGGCTACACCTTC. The chain links TRBV6-5 to TRBJ1-2, with 7 bases matching TRBD1. Trimming took 6 bases from V and 6 from J; bases not matched to a gene: 4. This CDR3 spans 12 amino acids. CDR1 is MNHEY and CDR2 is SVGAGI in the germline V gene.

The V and J genes are TRBV25-1 and TRBJ2-3; TRBD2 aligns across 9 bases. Germline loops: CDR1 MGHDK, CDR2 SYGVNS. The junction had 3 bases not matched to a gene; V was cut back by 0 bases and J by 5 bases. The CDR3 extends over 15 amino acids. The CDR3 DNA follows: TGTGCCAGCAGTGAATATAAGCGGGAGGTAGATACGCAGTATTTT. Residues: CASSEYKREVDTQYF. The whole variable domain, filled in from reference TRBV25-1 and TRBJ2-3, reads EADIYQTPRYLVIGTGKKITLECSQTMGHDKMYWYQQDPGMELHLIHYSYGVNSTEKGDLSSESTVSRIRTEHFPLTLESARPSHTSQYLCASSEYKREVDTQYFGPGTRLTVL.